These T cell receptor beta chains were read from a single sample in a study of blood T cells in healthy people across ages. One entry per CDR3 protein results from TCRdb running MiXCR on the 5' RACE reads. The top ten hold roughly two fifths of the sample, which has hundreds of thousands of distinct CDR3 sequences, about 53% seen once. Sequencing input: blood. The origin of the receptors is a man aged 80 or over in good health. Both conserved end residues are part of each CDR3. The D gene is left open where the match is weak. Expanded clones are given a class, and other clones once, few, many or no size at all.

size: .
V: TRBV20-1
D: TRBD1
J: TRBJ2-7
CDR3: CSARVPAGGYEQYF
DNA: TGCAGTGCTAGAGTCCCGGCAGGGGGCTACGAGCAGTACTTC

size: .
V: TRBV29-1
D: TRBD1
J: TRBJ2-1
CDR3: CSVERTGTGNEQFF
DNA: TGCAGCGTTGAGCGGACAGGGACTGGTAATGAGCAGTTCTTC

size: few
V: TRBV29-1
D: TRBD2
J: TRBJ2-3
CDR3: CSVEHPKGTSGTDTQYF
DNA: TGCAGCGTTGAGCACCCCAAAGGGACTAGCGGCACAGATACGCAGTATTTT

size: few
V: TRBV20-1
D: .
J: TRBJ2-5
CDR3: CSARSITGEGETQYF
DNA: TGCAGTGCTAGAAGTATAACGGGAGAGGGTGAGACCCAGTACTTC

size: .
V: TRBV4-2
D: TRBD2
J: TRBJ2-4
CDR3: CASSQDSSGRADAKNIQYF
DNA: TGTGCCAGCAGCCAAGATTCTAGCGGGAGGGCCGACGCCAAAAACATTCAGTACTTC

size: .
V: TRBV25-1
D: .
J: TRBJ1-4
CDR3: CASSDLTIGTFEKLFF
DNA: TGTGCCAGCAGTGACCTTACTATCGGGACATTTGAAAAACTGTTTTTT

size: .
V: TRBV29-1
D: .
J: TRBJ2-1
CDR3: CSGPGNEQFF
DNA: TGCAGCGGACCGGGCAATGAGCAGTTCTTC

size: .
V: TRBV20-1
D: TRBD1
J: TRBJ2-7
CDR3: CSARAPGRGSYEQYF
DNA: TGCAGTGCTAGGGCCCCGGGCAGGGGGTCCTACGAGCAGTACTTC

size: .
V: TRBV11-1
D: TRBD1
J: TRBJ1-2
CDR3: CASSLLRGGTGGGGYTF
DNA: TGTGCCAGCAGCCTCCTCCGTGGCGGGACAGGGGGCGGAGGCTACACCTTC

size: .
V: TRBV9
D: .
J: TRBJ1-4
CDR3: CASSAPHATNEKLFF
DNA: TGTGCCAGCAGCGCCCCACACGCAACTAATGAAAAACTGTTTTTT

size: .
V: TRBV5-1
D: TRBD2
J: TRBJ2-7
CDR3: CASSWGTSGSYEQYF
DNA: TGCGCCAGCAGCTGGGGGACTAGCGGGAGTTACGAGCAGTACTTC

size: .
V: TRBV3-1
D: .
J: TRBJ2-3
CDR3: CASSQVRGSSSTDTQYF
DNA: TGTGCCAGCAGCCAAGTCCGTGGTAGTTCTAGCACAGATACGCAGTATTTT

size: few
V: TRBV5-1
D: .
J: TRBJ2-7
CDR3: CASSADSPYEQYF
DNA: TGCGCCAGCAGCGCGGACAGCCCCTACGAGCAGTACTTC

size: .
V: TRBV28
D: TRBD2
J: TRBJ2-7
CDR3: CASLSATSGSYEQYF
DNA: TGTGCCAGCCTCTCGGCGACTAGCGGGTCCTACGAGCAGTACTTC

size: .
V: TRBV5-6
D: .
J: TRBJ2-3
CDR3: CASSFRSPGAEDTQYF
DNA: TGTGCCAGCAGCTTCAGGAGTCCGGGAGCTGAAGATACGCAGTATTTT

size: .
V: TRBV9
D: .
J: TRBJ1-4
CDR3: CASSVGRTGSEKLFF
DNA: TGTGCCAGCAGCGTCGGCAGAACGGGGAGTGAAAAACTGTTTTTT

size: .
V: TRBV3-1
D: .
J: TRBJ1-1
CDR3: CASSQEGSTEAFF
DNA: TGTGCCAGCAGCCAAGAAGGAAGCACTGAAGCTTTCTTT

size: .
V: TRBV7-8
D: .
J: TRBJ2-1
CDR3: CASSSRVDNEQFF
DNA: TGTGCCAGCAGCTCGAGGGTTGACAATGAGCAGTTCTTC

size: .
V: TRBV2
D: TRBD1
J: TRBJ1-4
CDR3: CASRGTGPGTKLFF
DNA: TGTGCCAGCAGGGGGACAGGGCCGGGGACAAAACTGTTTTTT

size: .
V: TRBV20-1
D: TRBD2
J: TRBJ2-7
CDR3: CSARGLAHGAYEQYF
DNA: TGCAGTGCTAGGGGACTAGCGCATGGAGCCTACGAGCAGTACTTC

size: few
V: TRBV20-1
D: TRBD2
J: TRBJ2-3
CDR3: CSASPGLAGNTDTQYF
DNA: TGCAGTGCTAGTCCCGGACTAGCGGGCAACACAGATACGCAGTATTTT

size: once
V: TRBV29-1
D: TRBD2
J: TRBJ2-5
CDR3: CSVEGGTRLGNNEQYF
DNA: TGCAGCGTTGAAGGGGGGACTAGATTGGGAAACAATGAGCAGTACTTC

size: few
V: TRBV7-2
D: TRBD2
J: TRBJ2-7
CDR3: CASSRERGSYEQYF
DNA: TGTGCCAGCAGCCGGGAGCGGGGCTCCTACGAGCAGTACTTC

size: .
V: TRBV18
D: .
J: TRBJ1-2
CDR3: CASSPLGGLNYGYTF
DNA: TGTGCCAGTTCACCCCTCGGCGGTCTTAACTATGGCTACACCTTC

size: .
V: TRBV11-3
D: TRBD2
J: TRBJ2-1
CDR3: CASSLDGSGTSYNEQFF
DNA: TGTGCCAGCAGCTTAGATGGATCTGGGACTAGCTACAATGAGCAGTTCTTC

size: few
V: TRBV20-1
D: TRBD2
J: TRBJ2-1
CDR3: CSLAGEISYNEQFF
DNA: TGCAGCCTCGCGGGAGAAATCTCCTACAATGAGCAGTTCTTC

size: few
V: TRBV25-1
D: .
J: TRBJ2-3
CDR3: CASTLHGTDTQYF
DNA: TGTGCCAGCACCCTCCACGGCACAGATACGCAGTATTTT

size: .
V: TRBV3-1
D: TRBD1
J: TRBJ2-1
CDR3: CASSQGSLDRVTGYNEQFF
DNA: TGTGCCAGCAGCCAAGGAAGCTTGGACAGGGTGACTGGGTACAATGAGCAGTTCTTC

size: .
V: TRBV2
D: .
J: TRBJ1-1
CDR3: CASSGTANTEAFF
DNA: TGTGCCAGCTCCGGGACGGCGAACACTGAAGCTTTCTTT

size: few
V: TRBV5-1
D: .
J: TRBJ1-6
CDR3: CASSLGTDSPLHF
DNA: TGCGCCAGCAGCTTGGGGACGGATTCACCCCTCCACTTT

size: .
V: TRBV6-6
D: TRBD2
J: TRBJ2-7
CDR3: CASSAAGVLGEQYF
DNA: TGTGCCAGCAGTGCGGCGGGGGTCCTGGGCGAGCAGTACTTC

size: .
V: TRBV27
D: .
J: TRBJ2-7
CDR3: CASSLSGHYEQYF
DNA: TGTGCCAGCAGTTTATCAGGGCACTACGAGCAGTACTTC

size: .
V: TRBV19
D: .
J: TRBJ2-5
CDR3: CASSLRHPETQYF
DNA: TGTGCCAGTAGTCTCCGACACCCAGAGACCCAGTACTTC

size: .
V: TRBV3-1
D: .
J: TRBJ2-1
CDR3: CASSNLLRGTYNEQFF
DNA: TGTGCCAGCAGCAACCTACTCCGTGGGACCTACAATGAGCAGTTCTTC

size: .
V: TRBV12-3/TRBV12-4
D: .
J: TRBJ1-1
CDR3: CASSLSGETEAFF
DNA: TGTGCCAGCAGTTTATCGGGGGAGACTGAAGCTTTCTTT

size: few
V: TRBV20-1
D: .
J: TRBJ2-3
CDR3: CSAEERAVGHRYAYF
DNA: TGCAGTGCTGAGGAGCGGGCTGTGGGGCACAGATACGCGTATTTT

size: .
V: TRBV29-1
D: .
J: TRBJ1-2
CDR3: CSALLPGGYGYTF
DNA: TGCAGCGCCCTATTGCCGGGTGGCTATGGCTACACCTTT

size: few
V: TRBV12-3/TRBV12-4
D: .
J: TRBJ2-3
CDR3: CASSHDARSRYAYF
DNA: TGTGCCAGCAGCCATGACGCGCGTTCCAGATACGCGTATTTT

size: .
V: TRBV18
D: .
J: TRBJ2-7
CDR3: CASSPKAGPNEQYF
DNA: TGTGCCAGCTCACCAAAGGCAGGTCCCAACGAGCAGTACTTC

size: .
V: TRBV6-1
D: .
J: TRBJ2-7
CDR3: CTSSSYNEQYF
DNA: TGTACCAGCAGTTCATACAATGAGCAGTACTTC

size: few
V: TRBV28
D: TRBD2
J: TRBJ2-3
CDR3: CASSLSSGPMGYAYF
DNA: TGTGCCAGCAGTTTAAGTAGCGGGCCTATGGGATACGCGTATTTT

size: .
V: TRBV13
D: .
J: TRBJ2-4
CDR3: CASSGGTEKPGIQYF
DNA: TGTGCCAGCAGCGGCGGGACAGAGAAACCGGGGATTCAGTACTTC

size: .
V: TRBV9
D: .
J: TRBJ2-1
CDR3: CASSASTVLYNEQFF
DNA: TGTGCCAGCAGCGCCTCTACAGTACTATACAATGAGCAGTTCTTC

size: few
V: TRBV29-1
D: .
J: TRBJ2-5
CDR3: CSVGEKETQYF
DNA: TGCAGCGTTGGTGAGAAAGAGACCCAGTACTTC

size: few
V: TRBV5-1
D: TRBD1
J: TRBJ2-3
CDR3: CASSLAPDRGGDTQYF
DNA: TGCGCCAGCAGCTTGGCCCCCGACAGGGGTGGAGATACGCAGTATTTT

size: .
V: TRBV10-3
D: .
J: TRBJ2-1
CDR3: CAISAGHEEDEQFF
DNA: TGTGCCATCAGTGCAGGGCACGAAGAAGATGAGCAGTTCTTC

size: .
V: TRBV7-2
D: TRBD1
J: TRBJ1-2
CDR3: CASSLVLGGAGGYTF
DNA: TGTGCCAGCAGCTTAGTGTTAGGGGGCGCAGGTGGCTACACCTTC

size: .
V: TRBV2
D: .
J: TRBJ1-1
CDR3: CASILDTSGAFF
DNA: TGTGCCAGCATCTTGGACACCAGCGGGGCTTTCTTT

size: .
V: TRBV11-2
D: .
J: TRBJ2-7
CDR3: CASSLVGAGRDYEQYF
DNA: TGTGCCAGCAGCTTAGTAGGGGCGGGCAGGGACTACGAGCAGTACTTC

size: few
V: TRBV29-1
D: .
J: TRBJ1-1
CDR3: CSCSRGPNTEAFF
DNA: TGCAGCTGTTCCCGGGGCCCGAACACTGAAGCTTTCTTT

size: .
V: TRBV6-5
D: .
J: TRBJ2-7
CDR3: CASRELGGYEQYF
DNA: TGTGCCAGCAGGGAGTTGGGGGGCTACGAGCAGTACTTC

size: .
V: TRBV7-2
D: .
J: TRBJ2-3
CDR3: CASSLIGSLGGARGTQYF
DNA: TGTGCCAGCAGCCTAATCGGTTCCCTTGGCGGCGCCCGTGGTACGCAGTATTTT

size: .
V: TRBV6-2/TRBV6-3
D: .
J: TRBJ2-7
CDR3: CASSYWGPKDEQYF
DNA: TGTGCCAGCAGTTACTGGGGGCCCAAAGACGAGCAGTACTTC

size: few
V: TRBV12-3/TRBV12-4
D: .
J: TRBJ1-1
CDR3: CASSGGRRRLTEAFF
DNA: TGTGCCAGCAGTGGGGGCAGGAGAAGGTTGACTGAAGCTTTCTTT

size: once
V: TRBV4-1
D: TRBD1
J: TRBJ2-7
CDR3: CASSQERGHFYEQYF
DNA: TGCGCCAGCAGCCAAGAAAGGGGGCATTTCTACGAGCAGTACTTC